Listed below are T cell receptor beta chains from one sample, sequenced in a study of blood T cell repertoires in COVID-19. Produced via immunoSEQ multiplex PCR; TCRdb's table is partial and in-frame only. This table has 400,000 or so clones, about 89% appearing once. Sequencing was done on a sample of peripheral blood. These receptors came from a woman in her thirties or forties with COVID-19, enrolled during active disease. CDR3s include the opening cysteine and the closing phenylalanine or tryptophan. D genes are given only for firm matches. Only part of the rows carry a size: once, few, many, or a class if the clone is expanded.

12	-	TRBJ2-1	-	TRBV28	CASSFLIGEQFF	TGTGCCAGCAGTTTTTTGATCGGTGAGCAGTTCTTC
16	-	TRBJ2-7	-	TRBV15	CATSRDKRTPPYEQYF	TGTGCCACCAGCAGAGATAAGAGGACTCCCCCATACGAGCAGTACTTC
14	-	TRBJ1-5	-	TRBV9	CASSSQGDNQPQHF	TGTGCCAGCAGCTCACAGGGTGACAATCAGCCCCAGCATTTT
16	TRBD2	TRBJ2-5	-	TRBV27	CASSLLGGGAGETQYF	TGTGCCAGCAGTTTGCTTGGGGGGGGAGCAGGGGAGACCCAGTACTTC
15	-	TRBJ2-3	-	TRBV6-4	CASSSGQLPLDTQYF	TGTGCCAGCAGTTCCGGACAGCTACCTTTAGATACGCAGTATTTT
14	TRBD1	TRBJ1-5	-	TRBV30	CAWSVWTGGQPQHF	TGTGCCTGGAGTGTGTGGACAGGGGGGCAGCCCCAGCATTTT
18	-	TRBJ1-5	-	TRBV5-8	CASSLVTGVVVFNQPQHF	TGTGCCAGCAGCTTGGTGACCGGGGTGGTAGTCTTCAATCAGCCCCAGCATTTT
16	-	TRBJ1-2	-	TRBV2	CASSLQTAQLGYGYTF	TGTGCCAGCAGTCTCCAGACAGCACAGCTAGGGTATGGCTACACCTTC
15	-	TRBJ1-2	-	TRBV4-3	CASSQGQPNNYGYTF	TGCGCCAGCAGCCAAGGACAACCTAATAACTATGGCTACACCTTC
17	TRBD1	TRBJ1-2	-	TRBV5-1	CASSLGNRGPFNYGYTF	TGCGCCAGCAGCTTGGGGAACAGGGGTCCGTTTAACTATGGCTACACCTTC
19	-	TRBJ1-1	-	TRBV19	CASSMGRWTAIGSNTEAFF	TGTGCCAGTAGTATGGGAAGATGGACAGCTATTGGCTCGAACACTGAAGCTTTCTTT
18	TRBD1	TRBJ2-6	-	TRBV15	CATSRALGQGDGVNVLTF	TGTGCCACCAGCAGAGCCCTGGGGCAGGGGGACGGGGTCAACGTCCTGACTTTC
15	TRBD2	TRBJ2-1	-	TRBV7-2	CASSSSGGAPVEQFF	TGTGCCAGCAGCTCTAGCGGGGGGGCTCCCGTTGAGCAGTTCTTC
14	TRBD1	TRBJ1-1	-	TRBV11-2	CASSTGQGWTEAFF	TGTGCCAGCAGCACGGGACAGGGATGGACTGAAGCTTTCTTT
18	TRBD1	TRBJ1-5	-	TRBV19	CASTTTRTGGSSGQPQHF	TGTGCCAGTACTACGACCCGGACAGGGGGATCCTCGGGTCAGCCCCAGCATTTT
16	-	TRBJ1-4	-	TRBV5-5	CASSLESRVYREKLFF	TGTGCCAGCAGCCTGGAGTCCAGGGTATACAGGGAAAAACTGTTTTTT
14	TRBD1	TRBJ2-1	-	TRBV7-2	CASSWDRQYNEQFF	TGTGCCAGCAGCTGGGACAGGCAATACAATGAGCAGTTCTTC
14	-	TRBJ2-2	-	TRBV7-3	CASSSTGYSGELFF	TGTGCCAGCAGCTCTACAGGGTACTCCGGGGAGCTGTTTTTT
17	TRBD1	TRBJ2-7	-	TRBV7-6	CASSLGPGQGVTYEQYF	TGTGCCAGCAGCTTAGGCCCGGGACAGGGAGTAACCTACGAGCAGTACTTC
15	-	TRBJ1-5	-	TRBV27	CASVGGCGSNQPQHF	TGTGCCAGCGTCGGGGGGTGCGGGAGCAATCAGCCCCAGCATTTT
15	TRBD1	TRBJ2-5	-	TRBV10-3	CAISETGTVQETQYF	TGTGCCATCAGTGAAACCGGGACAGTCCAAGAGACCCAGTACTTC
15	-	TRBJ1-4	few	TRBV7-6	CASSLARQGREKLFF	TGTGCCAGCAGCTTAGCCCGGCAGGGTCGAGAAAAACTGTTTTTT
15	TRBD1	TRBJ1-2	-	TRBV28	CASSPYRGTNYGYTF	TGTGCCAGCAGTCCCTACAGGGGAACCAACTATGGCTACACCTTC
16	TRBD2	TRBJ2-2	-	TRBV7-9	CASSASGSPRTGELFF	TGTGCCAGCAGCGCAAGCGGGAGCCCACGTACCGGGGAGCTGTTTTTT
14	-	TRBJ2-3	-	TRBV6-4	CASSGGGGTDTQYF	TGTGCCAGCAGTGGAGGCGGGGGCACAGATACGCAGTATTTT
14	TRBD1	TRBJ2-7	-	TRBV7-2	CASSLDRWGYEQYF	TGTGCCAGCAGCTTGGACAGGTGGGGCTACGAGCAGTACTTC
12	-	TRBJ1-2	-	TRBV29-1	CSVEEYRYGYTF	TGCAGCGTCGAGGAGTACCGATATGGCTACACCTTC
16	-	TRBJ1-3	-	TRBV28	CASSKKLSTGGNTIYF	TGTGCCAGCAGTAAGAAACTTTCGACAGGTGGAAACACCATATATTTT
11	-	TRBJ1-1	-	TRBV25-1	CASSPDTEAFF	TGTGCCAGCAGCCCCGACACTGAAGCTTTCTTT
15	-	TRBJ2-1	-	TRBV11-2	CASSFGAGDYNEQFF	TGTGCCAGCAGCTTTGGGGCCGGAGATTACAATGAGCAGTTCTTC
13	-	TRBJ2-2	-	TRBV24-1	CATSALEFGELFF	TGTGCCACCAGTGCCCTAGAATTCGGGGAGCTGTTTTTT
15	TRBD1	TRBJ2-4	-	TRBV11-2	CASSLGDRGWNIQYF	TGTGCCAGCAGCTTAGGGGACAGGGGGTGGAACATTCAGTACTTC
14	TRBD1	TRBJ1-4	-	TRBV28	CASSLGQGIRKLFF	TGTGCCAGCAGTTTGGGACAGGGGATCCGAAAACTGTTTTTT
14	TRBD1	TRBJ1-1	-	TRBV7-9	CASSFGQGNTEAFF	TGTGCCAGCAGCTTCGGACAGGGAAACACTGAAGCTTTCTTT
15	TRBD2	TRBJ2-7	-	TRBV27	CASSPGTSGRYEQYF	TGTGCCAGCAGTCCAGGGACTAGCGGACGATACGAGCAGTACTTC
20	TRBD1	TRBJ1-6	-	TRBV9	CASSVSTHDREPGWNSPLHF	TGTGCCAGCAGCGTATCCACCCATGACAGGGAACCGGGGTGGAATTCACCCCTCCACTTT
16	-	TRBJ1-5	-	TRBV21-1	CASSDLRTDSNQPQHF	TGTGCCAGCAGCGATCTCAGGACTGATAGCAATCAGCCCCAGCATTTT
16	TRBD2	TRBJ2-1	-	TRBV6-5	CASSYGLANAYNEQFF	TGTGCCAGCAGTTACGGACTAGCGAATGCCTACAATGAGCAGTTCTTC
14	-	TRBJ1-1	-	TRBV7-8	CASSSATGNTEAFF	TGTGCCAGCAGCTCCGCCACAGGGAACACTGAAGCTTTCTTT
15	TRBD1	TRBJ2-7	-	TRBV7-2	CASSLRRDRVYEQYF	TGTGCCAGCAGCCTTAGGCGGGACAGGGTCTACGAGCAGTACTTC
13	-	TRBJ2-7	-	TRBV12-3/TRBV12-4	CASSPRGSYEQYF	TGTGCCAGCAGTCCACGGGGATCCTACGAGCAGTACTTC
13	-	TRBJ2-3	-	TRBV27	CASGGGGTDTQYF	TGTGCCAGCGGGGGAGGTGGCACAGATACGCAGTATTTT
12	-	TRBJ1-5	-	TRBV2	CASSGYNQPQHF	TGTGCCAGCAGTGGCTACAATCAGCCCCAGCATTTT
16	TRBD1	TRBJ2-7	-	TRBV14	CASSQLGRQGAYEQYF	TGTGCCAGCAGCCAACTGGGGAGACAGGGAGCCTACGAGCAGTACTTC
14	TRBD1	TRBJ1-1	-	TRBV5-5	CASSLQGAYTEAFF	TGTGCCAGCAGCTTACAGGGGGCGTACACTGAAGCTTTCTTT
17	TRBD1	TRBJ1-2	-	TRBV6-2/TRBV6-3	CASSALTGAKANYGYTF	TGTGCCAGCAGCGCTTTGACAGGGGCCAAAGCTAACTATGGCTACACCTTC
16	TRBD1	TRBJ1-3	-	TRBV7-2	CASSSQGGISGNTIYF	TGTGCCAGCAGCTCACAGGGGGGTATCTCTGGAAACACCATATATTTT
15	TRBD2	TRBJ2-3	once	TRBV5-4	CASSQWAGGTDTQYF	TGTGCCAGCAGCCAATGGGCGGGAGGGACAGATACGCAGTATTTT
13	TRBD1	TRBJ2-7	few	TRBV7-9	CASSFQGANEQYF	TGTGCCAGCAGCTTTCAGGGGGCAAACGAGCAGTACTTC
18	TRBD2	TRBJ2-1	-	TRBV4-3	CASSQGYPFPGTSSEQFF	TGCGCCAGCAGCCAAGGTTATCCATTTCCAGGGACTAGCTCTGAGCAGTTCTTC
15	TRBD1	TRBJ1-2	-	TRBV5-6	CASSLETGKARGYTF	TGTGCCAGCAGCTTGGAGACAGGGAAGGCGCGCGGCTACACCTTC
15	-	TRBJ1-3	once	TRBV6-6	CASSISGDLGNTIYF	TGTGCCAGCAGTATTTCAGGGGATCTGGGAAACACCATATATTTT
15	-	TRBJ1-1	once	TRBV19	CASSISLIRQYEAFF	TGTGCCAGTAGTATATCATTAATTAGACAGTATGAAGCTTTCTTT
12	-	TRBJ2-5	once	TRBV6-5	CASSRDQETQYF	TGTGCCAGCAGCAGGGACCAAGAGACCCAGTACTTC
17	TRBD2	TRBJ2-7	-	TRBV7-2	CASSSKGGGTSGYEQYF	TGTGCCAGCAGCTCCAAAGGGGGGGGGACTAGCGGCTACGAGCAGTACTTC
14	-	TRBJ1-5	-	TRBV29-1	CSAGDGGAKQPQHF	TGCAGCGCCGGGGATGGGGGCGCGAAGCAGCCCCAGCATTTT
13	TRBD2	TRBJ2-7	-	TRBV7-6	CASSLVAGVEQYF	TGTGCCAGCAGCTTAGTGGCGGGAGTAGAGCAGTACTTC
16	-	TRBJ2-6	-	TRBV7-9	CASSPGQSTGANVLTF	TGTGCCAGCAGCCCTGGACAGAGTACCGGGGCCAACGTCCTGACTTTC
14	TRBD2	TRBJ2-5	-	TRBV6-5	CASSYAGAGETQYF	TGTGCCAGCAGTTACGCGGGAGCCGGTGAGACCCAGTACTTC